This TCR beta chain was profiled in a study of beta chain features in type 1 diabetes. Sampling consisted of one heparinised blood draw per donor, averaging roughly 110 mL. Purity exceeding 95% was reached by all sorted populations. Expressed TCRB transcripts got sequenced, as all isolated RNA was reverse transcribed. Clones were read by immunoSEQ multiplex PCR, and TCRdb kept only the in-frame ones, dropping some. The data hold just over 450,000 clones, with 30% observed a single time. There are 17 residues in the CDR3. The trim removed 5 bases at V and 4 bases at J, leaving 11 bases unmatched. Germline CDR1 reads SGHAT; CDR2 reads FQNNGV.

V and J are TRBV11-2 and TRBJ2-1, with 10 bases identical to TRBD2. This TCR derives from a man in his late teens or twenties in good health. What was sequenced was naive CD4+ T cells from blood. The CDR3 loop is CASSPGGSGRLYNEQFF. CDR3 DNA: TGTGCCAGCAGCCCGGGAGGTAGCGGGAGGCTTTACAATGAGCAGTTCTTC. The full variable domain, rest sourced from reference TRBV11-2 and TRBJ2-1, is EAGVAQSPRYKIIEKRQSVAFWCNPISGHATLYWYQQILGQGPKLLIQFQNNGVVDDSQLPKDRFSAERLKGVDSTLKIQPAKLEDSAVYLCASSPGGSGRLYNEQFFGPGTRLTVL.